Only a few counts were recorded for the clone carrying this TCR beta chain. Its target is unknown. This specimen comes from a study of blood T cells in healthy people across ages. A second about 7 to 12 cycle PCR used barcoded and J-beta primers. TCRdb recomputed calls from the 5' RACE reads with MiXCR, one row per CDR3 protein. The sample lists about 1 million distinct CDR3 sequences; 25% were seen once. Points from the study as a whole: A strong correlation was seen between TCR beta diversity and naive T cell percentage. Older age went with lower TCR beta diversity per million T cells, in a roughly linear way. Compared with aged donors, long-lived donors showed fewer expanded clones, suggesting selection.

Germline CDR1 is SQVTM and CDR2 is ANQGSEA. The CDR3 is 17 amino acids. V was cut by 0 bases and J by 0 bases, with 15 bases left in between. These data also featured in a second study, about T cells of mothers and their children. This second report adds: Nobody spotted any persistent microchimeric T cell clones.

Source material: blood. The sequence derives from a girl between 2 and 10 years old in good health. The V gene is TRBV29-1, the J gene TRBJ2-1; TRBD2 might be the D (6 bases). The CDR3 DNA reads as TGCAGCGTTGAAGATCTGACTAGTTCGAACTCCTACAATGAGCAGTTCTTC. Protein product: CSVEDLTSSNSYNEQFF.